The rows below give T cell receptor beta chains drawn from one sample of a study of T cell repertoires in Merkel cell carcinoma. TCRdb's copy holds only in-frame clones and misses some; the assay was immunoSEQ multiplex PCR. The sample comprises about 15,000 clones, 76% of which are singletons, and 15% to 20% rests with the top ten. The sequencing sample was made of tumor tissue. These receptors were collected from an adult with Merkel cell carcinoma. Both conserved end residues are part of each CDR3. D genes are given only for firm matches. Clone size appears in some rows only: once, few, many, or a class for an expanded clone.

TRBV2,.,TRBD1,TRBJ2-1,CASFGQGYNEQFF,TGTGCCAGCTTCGGACAGGGGTACAATGAGCAGTTCTTC
TRBV2,.,TRBD2,TRBJ2-3,CASRTSGSVDTQYF,TGTGCCAGCAGGACTAGCGGGAGCGTGGATACGCAGTATTTT
TRBV5-6,.,.,TRBJ2-1,CASSPTQNEQFF,TGTGCCAGCAGCCCGACGCAAAATGAGCAGTTCTTC
TRBV9,few,.,TRBJ2-1,CASSGDFSYNEQFF,TGTGCCAGCAGCGGGGATTTCTCCTACAATGAGCAGTTCTTC
TRBV6-1,few,.,TRBJ1-2,CASSEEGGPYGYTF,TGTGCCAGCAGTGAAGAGGGGGGCCCCTATGGCTACACCTTC
TRBV6-5,few,.,TRBJ1-1,CASSYVGGNTEAFF,TGTGCCAGCAGTTACGTGGGGGGAAACACTGAAGCTTTCTTT
TRBV2,.,TRBD1,TRBJ2-7,CASSERDRGAYEQYF,TGTGCCAGCAGTGAACGGGACAGGGGGGCCTACGAGCAGTACTTC
TRBV6-5,.,TRBD1,TRBJ1-1,CATVLRTGNTEAFF,TGTGCCACCGTACTCAGGACAGGGAACACTGAAGCTTTCTTT
TRBV5-1,.,.,TRBJ1-1,CASSLGAEAFF,TGCGCCAGCAGCTTAGGGGCTGAAGCTTTCTTT
TRBV27,.,TRBD1,TRBJ2-5,CASSLSDRAGTQYF,TGTGCCAGCAGTTTATCGGACAGGGCGGGGACCCAGTACTTC
TRBV29-1,.,.,TRBJ2-3,CSGTGPTDTQYF,TGCAGCGGGACTGGACCCACAGATACGCAGTATTTT
TRBV7-2,.,TRBD2,TRBJ2-5,CASSLGAGVETQYF,TGTGCCAGCAGCCTAGGCGCGGGGGTTGAGACCCAGTACTTC
TRBV27,.,.,TRBJ2-5,CASSFSLHRQETQYF,TGTGCCAGCAGTTTTTCACTACACCGCCAAGAGACCCAGTACTTC
TRBV6-2/TRBV6-3,.,TRBD1,TRBJ2-2,CASTPHRGKNTGELFF,TGTGCCAGCACCCCTCACAGGGGGAAGAACACCGGGGAGCTGTTTTTT
TRBV13,.,TRBD1,TRBJ2-7,CASSSADRGPEQYF,TGTGCCAGCAGCTCCGCGGACAGGGGACCCGAGCAGTACTTC
TRBV21-1,few,.,TRBJ2-7,CASSNLQAASGRTRYEQYF,TGTGCCAGCAGCAACCTCCAGGCGGCTAGCGGGAGGACCCGCTACGAGCAGTACTTC
TRBV19,.,.,TRBJ1-4,CASSGRGEGENEKLFF,TGTGCCAGTAGCGGTCGGGGGGAAGGAGAAAATGAAAAACTGTTTTTT
TRBV29-1,.,.,TRBJ2-7,CSVQGRNYEQYF,TGCAGCGTCCAAGGACGGAACTACGAGCAGTACTTC
TRBV7-8,.,.,TRBJ1-5,CASSGGGGNQPQHF,TGTGCCAGCAGCGGGGGGGGAGGGAATCAGCCCCAGCATTTT
TRBV20-1,.,.,TRBJ2-5,CSGVRETQYF,TGCAGTGGAGTTCGGGAGACCCAGTACTTC
TRBV19,.,.,TRBJ2-7,CASSIGPQGDYEQYF,TGTGCCAGTAGTATCGGACCCCAAGGGGACTACGAGCAGTACTTC
TRBV29-1,few,.,TRBJ2-3,CSVEVGRGDTQYF,TGCAGCGTTGAAGTCGGACGGGGGGATACGCAGTATTTT
TRBV5-1,.,.,TRBJ1-1,CASSLDGSNTEAFF,TGCGCCAGCAGCTTGGATGGCAGTAACACTGAAGCTTTCTTT
TRBV7-9,once,.,TRBJ2-5,CASSGGRQETQYF,TGTGCCAGCAGTGGAGGCCGGCAAGAGACCCAGTACTTC
TRBV2,.,.,TRBJ2-1,CASSGRSNEQFF,TGTGCCAGCAGTGGAAGATCGAATGAGCAGTTCTTC
TRBV28,.,.,TRBJ1-5,CASSFGIQGTQPQHF,TGTGCCAGCAGTTTTGGAATCCAGGGGACTCAGCCCCAGCATTTT
TRBV4-3,.,.,TRBJ2-7,CASSQAGGEGYEQYF,TGCGCCAGCAGCCAAGCTGGGGGAGAGGGCTACGAGCAGTACTTC
TRBV19,.,.,TRBJ1-5,CASSRVYSNQPQHF,TGTGCCAGTAGTAGAGTTTATAGCAATCAGCCCCAGCATTTT
TRBV14,few,.,TRBJ1-6,CASSQTGGPWNSPLHF,TGTGCCAGCAGCCAGACAGGCGGACCCTGGAATTCACCCCTCCACTTT
TRBV7-8,.,.,TRBJ2-5,CASSLERAGYQETQYF,TGTGCCAGCAGTTTGGAGCGGGCGGGCTACCAAGAGACCCAGTACTTC
TRBV6-2/TRBV6-3,.,.,TRBJ1-2,CASSWQTYQYGYTF,TGTGCCAGCAGTTGGCAAACGTACCAGTATGGCTACACCTTC
TRBV3-1/TRBV3-2,.,TRBD2,TRBJ2-3,CASSQEGLAGGPETDTQYF,TGTGCCAGCAGCCAAGAAGGCCTAGCGGGAGGGCCCGAAACAGATACGCAGTATTTT
TRBV6-4,medium-sized,TRBD1,TRBJ1-1,CASSATTGMTEAFF,TGTGCCAGCAGTGCCACGACAGGGATGACTGAAGCTTTCTTT
TRBV19,.,TRBD1,TRBJ1-1,CASSILPGGRGRTEAFF,TGTGCCAGTAGTATACTTCCAGGGGGAAGAGGAAGGACTGAAGCTTTCTTT
TRBV4-2,.,TRBD1,TRBJ1-6,CASSQGGGGQGLSNSPLHF,TGTGCCAGCAGCCAAGGTGGGGGCGGACAGGGCCTTTCGAATTCACCCCTCCACTTT
TRBV5-1,.,.,TRBJ2-5,CASSLVDPQETQYF,TGCGCCAGCAGCTTGGTTGACCCGCAAGAGACCCAGTACTTC
TRBV6-5,once,TRBD1,TRBJ1-1,CASSTSGTVNTEAFF,TGTGCCAGCAGTACCTCCGGGACAGTGAACACTGAAGCTTTCTTT
TRBV15,once,.,TRBJ1-1,CATQRSRGGNTEAFF,TGTGCCACCCAACGCTCCCGGGGGGGGAACACTGAAGCTTTCTTT
TRBV3-1/TRBV3-2,medium-sized,.,TRBJ1-1,CASSQDSRGQQFAEAFF,TGTGCCAGCAGCCAAGATTCCAGAGGACAGCAATTCGCTGAAGCTTTCTTT
TRBV27,.,.,TRBJ1-4,CASSRDLLDEKLFF,TGTGCCAGCAGTCGAGACCTGCTGGATGAAAAACTGTTTTTT
TRBV24-1,.,.,TRBJ2-2,CATSDSRDVNTGELFF,TGTGCCACCAGTGATTCCCGGGACGTCAACACCGGGGAGCTGTTTTTT
TRBV7-2,medium-sized,TRBD1,TRBJ1-5,CASSASTGPLQPQHF,TGTGCCAGCAGCGCCTCGACAGGGCCTCTCCAGCCCCAGCATTTT
TRBV11-3,.,.,TRBJ2-1,CASSPRTASSYNEQFF,TGTGCCAGCAGCCCACGGACCGCTAGCTCCTACAATGAGCAGTTCTTC
TRBV27,few,TRBD2,TRBJ2-7,CASSGTSGSYEQYF,TGTGCCAGCAGCGGGACTAGCGGGTCCTACGAGCAGTACTTC
TRBV7-6,.,.,TRBJ1-5,CASSPQTGNSNQPQHF,TGTGCCAGCAGCCCACAGACGGGAAATAGCAATCAGCCCCAGCATTTT
TRBV6-6,.,.,TRBJ1-5,CASSYWEPAAGPQHF,TGTGCCAGCAGTTACTGGGAACCGGCGGCGGGACCTCAGCATTTT
TRBV4-2,.,.,TRBJ1-4,CASSPGAEKLFF,TGTGCCAGCAGCCCCGGGGCTGAAAAACTGTTTTTT
TRBV5-1,.,.,TRBJ2-1,CASSSQGGNEQFF,TGCGCCAGCAGCTCTCAGGGTGGCAATGAGCAGTTCTTC
TRBV19,few,TRBD1,TRBJ2-5,CASSIEGQGASKRTQYF,TGTGCCAGTAGTATAGAAGGGCAGGGGGCCTCCAAGAGGACCCAGTACTTC
TRBV3-1/TRBV3-2,.,.,TRBJ2-1,CASSQERGQFF,TGTGCCAGCAGCCAAGAGAGGGGGCAGTTCTTC
TRBV27,.,.,TRBJ1-5,CATRGTQRSNQPQHF,TGTGCCACCCGCGGGACCCAGCGAAGTAATCAGCCCCAGCATTTT
TRBV3-1/TRBV3-2,.,TRBD2,TRBJ2-5,CASSQLLAGGVETQYF,TGTGCCAGCAGCCAATTACTAGCGGGGGGCGTAGAGACCCAGTACTTC